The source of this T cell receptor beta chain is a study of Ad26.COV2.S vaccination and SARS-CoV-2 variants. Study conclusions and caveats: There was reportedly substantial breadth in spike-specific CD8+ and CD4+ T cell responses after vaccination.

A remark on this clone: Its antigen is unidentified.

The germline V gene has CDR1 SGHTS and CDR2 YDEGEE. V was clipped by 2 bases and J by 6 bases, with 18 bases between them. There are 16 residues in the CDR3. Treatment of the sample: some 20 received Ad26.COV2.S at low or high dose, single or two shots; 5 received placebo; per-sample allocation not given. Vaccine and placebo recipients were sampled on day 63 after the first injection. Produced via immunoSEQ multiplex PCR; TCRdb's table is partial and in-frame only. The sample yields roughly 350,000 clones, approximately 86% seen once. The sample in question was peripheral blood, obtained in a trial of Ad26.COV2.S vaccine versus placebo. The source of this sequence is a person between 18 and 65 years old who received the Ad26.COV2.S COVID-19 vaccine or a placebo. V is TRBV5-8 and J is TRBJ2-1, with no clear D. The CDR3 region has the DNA TGTGCCAGCAGCTTACTAACGGGCCCCCCGGGCAATGAGCAGTTCTTC. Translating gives CASSLLTGPPGNEQFF.